This paragraph covers one T cell receptor beta chain sequence. TCRdb's table, derived via immunoSEQ multiplex PCR, lists solely in-frame clones and lacks some. This sample has 90,000 to 150,000 clones, with about 89% found just once. These data come from a study of blood T cell repertoires in COVID-19. Study-wide background: In each case, the material was cDNA or gDNA derived from T cells, B-cell-depleted T cells, or PBMCs.

Material: peripheral blood. The clonotype comes from a human donor with acute or convalescent COVID-19. The donor label of this sample is uncertain.

For the CDR3, the DNA is TGCGCCAGCAGCCTGACTAGCGGCCTCACCGGGGAGCTGTTTTTT. Its protein is CASSLTSGLTGELFF. The chain is built from TRBV5-1 and TRBJ2-2; 9 positions match TRBD2. The germline CDR1 and CDR2 sequences are SGHRS and YFSETQ. V shed 4 bases, J shed 4 bases, and the junction held 5 bases outside the gene matches. The CDR3 extends over 15 amino acids.